This passage covers 21 T cell receptor beta chains from one sample sequenced in a study of blood T cell repertoires in COVID-19. Some clones are missing from TCRdb's copy, which holds only in-frame ones; the method was immunoSEQ multiplex PCR. The sample records roughly 130,000 clones, about 80% being singletons. Input material: peripheral blood. The receptors were sampled from a woman between 50 and 59 years old with acute or convalescent COVID-19.

CDR3 sequence: CASSKAEPHGYTF. The CDR3 DNA is TGTGCCAGCAGCAAAGCGGAGCCTCATGGCTACACCTTC. V usage is TRBV5-5 and J usage is TRBJ1-2; D is unresolved. CDR3 length: 13 amino acids. The germline CDR1 and CDR2 sequences are SGHKS and YYEKEE (reference sequence). V dropped 4 bases and J dropped 6 bases, with 13 bases sitting between them.

Written as DNA, the CDR3 is TGTGCCAGCAGCCAAGGGATACAGGGGGCTGGAAACACCATATATTTT. Its translation: CASSQGIQGAGNTIYF. The chain has TRBV3-1 (or the pseudogene TRBV3-2) and TRBJ1-3, with 8 bases identical to TRBD1. Germline assignment: CDR1 LGHDT and CDR2 YNNKEL (reference sequence). The CDR3 totals 16 residues. Trimming removed 1 base from V and 2 bases from J; junction bases left unmatched: 4.

This clone has only one observation. The chain employs TRBV6-1 and TRBJ1-3, with D unclear. Trimming took off 3 bases at V and 3 bases at J, with 6 bases between the two ends. Looked up from germline, CDR1 is MNHNS and CDR2 is SASEGT. The CDR3 consists of 13 residues. The CDR3 sequence is CASSDLSGNTIYF. DNA of the CDR3: TGTGCCAGCAGTGATCTTAGTGGAAACACCATATATTTT.

This clone showed up just once. This sequence joins TRBV7-8 and TRBJ2-4, with TRBD1 matching over 7 bases. The CDR3 length is 15 residues. Germline CDR1 SGHVS, CDR2 FQNEAQ. Trimming at V came to 4 bases and at J to 6 bases, leaving 9 bases not matched to a gene. The CDR3 sequence: CASSSSGTDINIQYF. The CDR3 nucleotides read TGTGCCAGCAGCTCCTCCGGGACAGATATAAACATTCAGTACTTC. The full variable domain, completed using reference TRBV7-8 and TRBJ2-4, is GAGVSQSPRYKVAKRGQDVALRCDPISGHVSLFWYQQALGQGPEFLTYFQNEAQLDKSGLPSDRFFAERPEGSVSTLKIQRTQQEDSAVYLCASSSSGTDINIQYFGAGTRLSVL.

The chain couples TRBV19 to TRBJ1-2; D remains ambiguous. CDR3 length: 14 residues. V lost 5 bases and J lost 4, with 14 bases in between. From germline, CDR1 is LNHDA and CDR2 SQIVND (reference sequence). CDR3 sequence: CASSDRVAAYGYTF. Here the CDR3 DNA reads TGTGCCAGTAGTGACCGGGTCGCCGCCTATGGCTACACCTTC. Complete variable domain (other parts from reference TRBV19 and TRBJ1-2): DGGITQSPKYLFRKEGQNVTLSCEQNLNHDAMYWYRQDPGQGLRLIYYSQIVNDFQKGDIAEGYSVSREKKESFPLTVTSAQKNPTAFYLCASSDRVAAYGYTFGSGTRLTVV.

The V gene is TRBV2, the J gene TRBJ1-3, with D possibly being TRBD1 (5 bases). The germline V gene has CDR1 SNHLY and CDR2 FYNNEI. Trimming removed 7 bases from V and 1 base from J, with 11 bases in between. There are 14 residues in the CDR3. CDR3 amino acids: CASNGAGSGNTIYF. The CDR3 DNA reads as TGTGCCAGCAATGGGGCAGGGTCTGGAAACACCATATATTTT.

The chain is built from TRBV13 and TRBJ1-1, with a possible D match to TRBD1 (5 bases). Germline CDR1 PRHDT, CDR2 FYEKMQ (reference sequence). The CDR3 is 15 residues long. V was cut by 7 bases and J by 5 bases, with 20 bases left in between. CDR3 coding DNA: TGTGCCAGCATCCCCGGCGGCAGGGATGAAACTGAAGCTTTCTTT. It specifies CASIPGGRDETEAFF. Looking up the rest from reference TRBV13 and TRBJ1-1 gives the full variable domain: AAGVIQSPRHLIKEKRETATLKCYPIPRHDTVYWYQQGPGQDPQFLISFYEKMQSDKGSIPDRFSAQQFSDYHSELNMSSLELGDSALYFCASIPGGRDETEAFFGQGTRLTVV.

V and J are TRBV6-5 and TRBJ1-2; D perhaps matches TRBD1 (5 bases). CDR3 size: 15 residues. Trimming shortened V by 7 bases and J by 4 bases, and 19 bases separated the two germline ends. CDR1 and CDR2 (germline): MNHEY, SVGAGI. CDR3 sequence (DNA): TGTGCCAGCACCAAACTTTTGACAGTATCCTATGGCTACACCTTC. Amino acids: CASTKLLTVSYGYTF.

Written as DNA, the CDR3 is TGCGCCAGCAGCTACGACAGGGGGGCTCTTGGGGCCAACGTCCTGACTTTC. Translated, it gives CASSYDRGALGANVLTF. The chain joins TRBV10-1 to TRBJ2-6; 9 nucleotides match TRBD1. V lost 6 bases to trimming and J lost 3 bases; unmatched junction nucleotides: 9. CDR1 and CDR2 (germline): WNHNN, SYGVQD (reference sequence). The CDR3 consists of 17 residues.

This chain connects TRBV7-2 to TRBJ1-5; TRBD1 might be the D (6 bases). The CDR3 extends over 16 amino acids. Per the germline V gene, CDR1 is SGHTA and CDR2 is FQGNSA. The V end lost 2 bases, the J end lost 0 bases, and 11 bases lay between the germline ends. DNA of the CDR3: TGTGCCAGCAGCTTAAGGGGGGGACTTAGCAATCAGCCCCAGCATTTT. Its protein product is CASSLRGGLSNQPQHF.

The chain links TRBV7-9 to TRBJ1-6; 8 bases match TRBD1. The CDR3 contains 15 residues. Trimming cost V 2 bases and J 8 bases; bases outside gene matches: 5. CDR1 SEHNR and CDR2 FQNEAQ come from the germline V gene (reference sequence). CDR3 DNA sequence: TGTGCCAGCAGCTTAAGAGGGACAGGTGATTCACCCCTCCACTTT. Encoded protein: CASSLRGTGDSPLHF.

The chain uses TRBV25-1 and TRBJ2-3, with TRBD2 matching 11 bases. The CDR3 spans 14 residues. The J segment lost 4 bases and the V segment lost 10 bases, leaving 7 bases of the junction unmatched. Germline V gene data show CDR1 as MGHDK and CDR2 as SYGVNS. The DNA of the CDR3 is TGTGCCAAATCTAGCGGGGGGCCTCCAGATACGCAGTATTTT. This encodes CAKSSGGPPDTQYF. Using reference TRBV25-1 and TRBJ2-3 for the parts outside the CDR3, the full variable domain is EADIYQTPRYLVIGTGKKITLECSQTMGHDKMYWYQQDPGMELHLIHYSYGVNSTEKGDLSSESTVSRIRTEHFPLTLESARPSHTSQYLCAKSSGGPPDTQYFGPGTRLTVL.

The rearrangement joins TRBV18 to TRBJ1-2; D uncertain. Trimming removed 1 base from V and 13 bases from J, with 13 bases in between. Germline V gene lookup returns CDR1 KGHSH and CDR2 LQKENI. This CDR3 has 12 amino acids. In DNA, the CDR3 is TGTGCCAGCTCACCACTAGACACGATCGGCACCTTC. Its translation: CASSPLDTIGTF.

V and J are TRBV10-3 and TRBJ1-2; 7 bases align to TRBD1. V shed 5 bases and J 2 bases; nucleotides not matched to a gene: 5. Per the germline V gene, CDR1 is ENHRY and CDR2 is SYGVKD. The CDR3 is 14 residues long. The CDR3 sequence: CAISHGTANYGYTF. The DNA for the CDR3 is TGTGCCATCAGTCACGGGACAGCAAACTATGGCTACACCTTC.

The chain uses TRBV11-2 and TRBJ2-7, with D maybe TRBD2 (5 bases). There are 13 residues in the CDR3. Trimming took off 5 bases at V and 4 bases at J, with 12 bases between the two ends. The V gene's germline CDR1 is SGHAT and CDR2 FQNNGV. DNA of the CDR3: TGTGCCAGCAGCCCTGTAGCGCGATACGAGCAGTACTTC. Its protein product is CASSPVARYEQYF.

The V and J genes are TRBV6-5 and TRBJ1-2; 7 bases are shared with TRBD1. Germline V gene sequence: CDR1 MNHEY, CDR2 SVGAGI. The CDR3 covers 14 residues. The J segment lost 7 bases and the V segment lost 4 bases, leaving 9 bases of the junction unmatched. The CDR3 nucleotides read TGTGCCAGCAGTTCACGGGGGACAGAGTCTGGCTACACCTTC. Encoded protein: CASSSRGTESGYTF.

The genes are TRBV19 and TRBJ1-1; TRBD1 aligns across 11 bases. Trimming at V came to 3 bases and at J to 3 bases, leaving 3 bases not matched to a gene. CDR1 is LNHDA, CDR2 SQIVND, per germline (reference sequence). CDR3 length: 15 residues. In DNA, the CDR3 is TGTGCCAGTAGTATTGGACAGGGGGCGGACACTGAAGCTTTCTTT. Protein: CASSIGQGADTEAFF.

The V and J genes are TRBV6-5 and TRBJ1-5; 7 bases are a match to TRBD1. V gave up 6 bases and J gave up 4 bases; unmatched junction bases: 6. This CDR3 has 14 amino acids. Germline CDR1 MNHEY, CDR2 SVGAGI. The CDR3 is CASSEDRRNQPQHF. In DNA form, the CDR3 reads TGTGCCAGCAGCGAGGACAGGAGGAATCAGCCCCAGCATTTT.

This clone has just a few counts. The rearrangement uses TRBV10-3 and TRBJ1-2; 9 nucleotides match TRBD1. CDR1 and CDR2 from the germline V gene are ENHRY and SYGVKD. The CDR3 contains 13 residues. V lost 8 bases and J lost 7; bases outside the gene matches: 8. The CDR3 sequence: CAIRGDRVGGYTF. CDR3 coding DNA: TGTGCCATCCGGGGGGACAGGGTCGGTGGCTACACCTTC.

This chain links TRBV19 with TRBJ1-2, with unresolved D. CDR3 length: 13 amino acids. With 2 bases removed from V and 1 base from J, the gap between germline ends came to 5 bases. Germline loops: CDR1 LNHDA, CDR2 SQIVND (reference sequence). The CDR3 reads CASSIPSNYGYTF. DNA of the CDR3: TGTGCCAGTAGTATACCCAGTAACTATGGCTACACCTTC.

The V gene is TRBV6-6, the J gene TRBJ1-5, with 10 bases that match TRBD1. J was trimmed by 1 base and V by 6 bases; bases with no gene match: 6. This CDR3 contains 16 residues. Germline V gene lookup returns CDR1 MNHNY and CDR2 SVGAGI (reference sequence). Here the CDR3 reads CASRGTGDNSNQPQHF. The CDR3 nucleotides are TGTGCCAGCAGAGGGACAGGGGATAACAGCAATCAGCCCCAGCATTTT.